This T cell receptor beta chain was found in a study of CD8+ T cells in alopecia areata. Study in general: At a dose of 5 to 10 mg twice daily, oral tofacitinib was given to treated patients. Patients remained on tofacitinib for 6 to 18 months and then went 6 months without it.

The length of the CDR3 is 15 residues. Between the trimmed V and J ends, which lost 1 base and 4 bases, there was a span of 16 bases. Germline V gene sequence: CDR1 GTSNPN, CDR2 SVGIG (reference sequence). Isolated RNA was reverse transcribed into cDNA used as the sequencing template. Only in-frame clones appear in the TCRdb table, and some are missing; sequencing was by immunoSEQ multiplex PCR. This sample has about 180,000 clones, with 50% to 70% found just once. Sequenced here: CD4+ T cells sorted from blood, sampled at week 0. The chain is built from TRBV30 and TRBJ1-2; D ambiguous. The sequence came from a human donor with alopecia areata. The CDR3 nucleotides are TGTGCCTGGAGTGCCACCTCGGGCCGCCTCTATGGCTACACCTTC. It encodes CAWSATSGRLYGYTF.